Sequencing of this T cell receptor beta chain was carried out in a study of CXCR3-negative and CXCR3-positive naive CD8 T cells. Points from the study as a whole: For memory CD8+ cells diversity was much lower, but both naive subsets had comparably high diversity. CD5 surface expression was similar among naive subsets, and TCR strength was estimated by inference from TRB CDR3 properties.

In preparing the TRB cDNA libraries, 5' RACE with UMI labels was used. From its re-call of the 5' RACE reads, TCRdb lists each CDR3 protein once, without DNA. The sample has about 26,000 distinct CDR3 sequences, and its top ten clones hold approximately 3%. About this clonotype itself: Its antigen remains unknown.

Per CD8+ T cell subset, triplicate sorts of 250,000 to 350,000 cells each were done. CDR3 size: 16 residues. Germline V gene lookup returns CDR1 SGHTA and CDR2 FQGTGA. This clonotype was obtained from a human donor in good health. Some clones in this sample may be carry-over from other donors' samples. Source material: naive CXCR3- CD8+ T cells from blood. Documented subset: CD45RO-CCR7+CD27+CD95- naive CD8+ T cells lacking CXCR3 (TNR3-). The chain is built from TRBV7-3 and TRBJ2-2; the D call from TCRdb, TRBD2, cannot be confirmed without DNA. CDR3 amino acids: CASSLSLAGFTGELFF.